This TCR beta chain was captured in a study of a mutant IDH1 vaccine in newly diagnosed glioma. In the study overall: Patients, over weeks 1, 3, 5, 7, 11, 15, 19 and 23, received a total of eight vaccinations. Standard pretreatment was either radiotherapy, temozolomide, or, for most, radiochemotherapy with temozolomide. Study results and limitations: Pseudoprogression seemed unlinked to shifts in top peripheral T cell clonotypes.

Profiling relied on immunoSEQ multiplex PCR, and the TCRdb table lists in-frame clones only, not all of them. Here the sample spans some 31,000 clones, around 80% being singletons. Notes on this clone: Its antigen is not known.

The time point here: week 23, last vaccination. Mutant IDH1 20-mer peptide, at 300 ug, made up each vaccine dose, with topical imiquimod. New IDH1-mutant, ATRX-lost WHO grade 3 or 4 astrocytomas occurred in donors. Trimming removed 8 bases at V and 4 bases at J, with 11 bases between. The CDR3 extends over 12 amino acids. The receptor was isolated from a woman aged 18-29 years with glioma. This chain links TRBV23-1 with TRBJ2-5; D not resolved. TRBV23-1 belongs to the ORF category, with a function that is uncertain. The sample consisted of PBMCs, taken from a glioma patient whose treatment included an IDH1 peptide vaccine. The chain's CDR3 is CASLYRGETQYF. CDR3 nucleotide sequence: TGCGCCAGCCTGTACCGAGGAGAGACCCAGTACTTC.